What follows is one T cell receptor beta chain and its context. Antigen: not known. One end of the junction is discordant with germline, which a read error may explain. CDR3 length equals 17 residues. The germline gives CDR1 WNHNN, CDR2 SYGVQD (reference sequence). The library came from three nested PCR rounds adapted from ARM-PCR protocols. TCRdb re-called the multiplex PCR reads through MiXCR, storing one row per CDR3 protein. The sample lists under 150,000 distinct CDR3 sequences, around 67% occurring once. The source of the sample is a study of tumor and adjacent non-tumor tissue in lung cancer. Study findings and constraints: Higher tumor TCR diversity was associated with shorter survival. Tumor tissue had significantly higher TCR diversity than normal lung.

This sample's RNA came from whole unsorted tissue. Chemotherapy-naive patients with new lung cancer underwent thoracic surgery in China, August–November 2014. The V and J genes are TRBV10-1 and TRBJ2-1; 8 bases line up with TRBD2. The source of this sequence is a man in his sixties with small cell lung cancer. The sequenced sample consisted of lung tumor tissue. CDR3 amino acids: CASSEQAGASSYNEQLF. In DNA form, the CDR3 reads TGCGCCAGCAGTGAGCAAGCGGGGGCAAGCTCCTACAATGAGCAGTTATTC.